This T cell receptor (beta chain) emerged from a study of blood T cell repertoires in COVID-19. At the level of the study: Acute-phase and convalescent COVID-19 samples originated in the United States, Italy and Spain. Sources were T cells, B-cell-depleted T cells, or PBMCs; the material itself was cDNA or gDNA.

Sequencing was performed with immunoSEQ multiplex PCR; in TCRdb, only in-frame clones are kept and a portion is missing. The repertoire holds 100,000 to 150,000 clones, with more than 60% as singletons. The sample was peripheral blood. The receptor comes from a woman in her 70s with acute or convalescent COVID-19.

The CDR3 sequence: CAWHAGGRGPLHF. In DNA form, the CDR3 reads TGTGCCTGGCATGCGGGGGGTAGGGGACCCCTCCACTTT. The chain joins TRBV30 to TRBJ1-6; D may be TRBD1 (5 bases). Trimming stripped 5 bases from V and 12 bases from J, with 17 bases between. Germline loops: CDR1 GTSNPN, CDR2 SVGIG (reference sequence). The CDR3 length is 13 residues.